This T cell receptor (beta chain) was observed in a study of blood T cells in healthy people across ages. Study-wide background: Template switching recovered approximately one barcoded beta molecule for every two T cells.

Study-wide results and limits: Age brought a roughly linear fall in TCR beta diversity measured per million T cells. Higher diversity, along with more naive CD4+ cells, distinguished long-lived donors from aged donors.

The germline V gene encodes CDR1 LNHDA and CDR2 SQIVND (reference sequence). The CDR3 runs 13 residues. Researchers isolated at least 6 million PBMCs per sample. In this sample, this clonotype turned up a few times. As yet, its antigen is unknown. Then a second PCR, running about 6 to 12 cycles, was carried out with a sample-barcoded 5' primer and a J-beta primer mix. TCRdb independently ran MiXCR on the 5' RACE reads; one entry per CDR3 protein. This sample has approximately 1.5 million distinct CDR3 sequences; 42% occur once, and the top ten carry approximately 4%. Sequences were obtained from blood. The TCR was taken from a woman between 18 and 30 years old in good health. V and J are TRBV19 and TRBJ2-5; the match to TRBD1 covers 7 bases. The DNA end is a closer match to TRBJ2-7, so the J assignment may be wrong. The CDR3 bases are TGTGCCAGTAGTGCTGGACAGGACTACGAGCAGTACTTC. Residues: CASSAGQDYEQYF.